A selection of T cell receptor beta chains follows, all from one sample in a study of MAIT cells during Salmonella Paratyphi A infection. TCRdb processed the 5' RACE reads anew with MiXCR; each CDR3 protein has one entry. The sample has 500 or so distinct CDR3 sequences; about 40% are singletons. Specimen: MAIT cells from blood. The source is an adult in good health. CDR3s include the opening cysteine and the closing phenylalanine or tryptophan. D genes are given only for firm matches. A clone size is listed for some rows: how often the clone was seen (once, few, many), or a class if it is expanded.

v_gene	d_gene	abundance	j_gene	CDR3aa	CDR3nt
TRBV20-1	-	once	TRBJ1-1	CSARAENEKAFF	TGCAGTGCTAGAGCAGAGAACGAAAAAGCTTTCTTT
TRBV20-1	-	-	TRBJ1-1	CSASVAGATTEAFF	TGCAGTGCTAGTGTGGCAGGGGCCACCACTGAAGCTTTCTTT
TRBV15	-	-	TRBJ2-2	CATRLPTRDGDRDTGELFF	TGTGCCACCAGACTACCGACTAGAGATGGAGACAGGGACACCGGGGAGCTGTTTTTT
TRBV6-2/TRBV6-3	-	many	TRBJ2-3	CASSARESTDTQYF	TGTGCCAGCAGTGCCCGGGAGAGCACAGATACGCAGTATTTT
TRBV20-1	-	-	TRBJ1-1	CSASRETTEAFF	TGCAGTGCTAGTAGGGAGACCACTGAAGCTTTCTTT
TRBV20-1	TRBD1	-	TRBJ2-2	CSARDRDTGELFF	TGCAGTGCTAGGGACAGGGACACCGGGGAGCTGTTTTTT
TRBV20-1	TRBD2	-	TRBJ2-1	CSDSLAGYNEQFF	TGCAGTGACTCACTAGCGGGGTACAATGAGCAGTTCTTC
TRBV20-1	-	-	TRBJ2-7	CSAGHCDASEQYF	TGCAGTGCCGGCCACTGTGATGCCTCCGAGCAGTACTTC
TRBV20-1	-	hyperexpanded	TRBJ1-5	CSARGGRENQPQHF	TGCAGTGCTAGAGGGGGGAGGGAAAATCAGCCCCAGCATTTT
TRBV20-1	-	few	TRBJ1-1	CSASVAGDTEAFF	TGCAGTGCTAGTGTGGCAGGGGACACTGAAGCTTTCTTT
TRBV6-4	TRBD2	large	TRBJ2-2	CASSAGTSGGAGTGELFF	TGTGCCAGCAGTGCCGGGACTAGCGGGGGGGCCGGCACCGGGGAGCTGTTTTTT
TRBV4-2	TRBD2	few	TRBJ2-5	CASSQDRGDQETQYF	TGTGCTAGCAGCCAAGATCGGGGGGACCAAGAGACCCAGTACTTC
TRBV20-1	TRBD2	once	TRBJ2-5	CSAYSLPGLAGEQETQYF	TGCAGTGCCTATTCCCTACCGGGACTAGCGGGGGAACAAGAGACCCAGTACTTC
TRBV6-4	-	hyperexpanded	TRBJ2-1	CASSPGAGSYNEQFF	TGTGCCAGCAGCCCAGGGGCTGGATCCTACAATGAGCAGTTCTTC
TRBV6-4	-	-	TRBJ1-1	CASSGINAEYSWGNTEAFF	TGTGCCAGCAGTGGTATCAACGCAGAGTACTCTTGGGGGAACACTGAAGCTTTCTTT
TRBV6-2/TRBV6-3	TRBD2	large	TRBJ2-2	CASSLTSDTGELFF	TGTGCCAGCAGTTTGACTAGCGACACCGGGGAGCTGTTTTTT
TRBV6-5	-	-	TRBJ2-6	CASSKQVGEGEKGRTF	TGTGCCAGCAGTAAACAGGTTGGAGAGGGGGAAAAAGGCCGGACGTTC
TRBV11-3	-	once	TRBJ2-7	CASSFYICSAAPGTSDYEQYF	-
TRBV20-1	-	-	TRBJ1-6	CSARLTGGDNSPLHF	TGCAGTGCTAGACTGACGGGTGGGGATAATTCACCCCTCCACTTT
TRBV4-2	TRBD1	few	TRBJ2-2	CASSQIPGQGTGELFF	TGTGCCAGCAGCCAGATACCGGGACAGGGTACCGGGGAGCTGTTTTTT
TRBV6-6	-	medium-sized	TRBJ2-2	CASSYRDNTGELFF	TGTGCCAGCAGTTACCGGGACAACACCGGGGAGCTGTTTTTT
TRBV20-1	TRBD1	-	TRBJ2-2	CSARQGDAGELFF	TGCAGTGCTAGACAGGGGGATGCCGGGGAGCTGTTTTTT
TRBV6-4	TRBD1	-	TRBJ1-2	CASSTGDGGGYTF	TGTGCCAGCAGTACAGGGGATGGAGGCGGCTACACCTTC
TRBV20-1	-	few	TRBJ1-1	CSARGQSETEAFF	TGCAGTGCTAGGGGACAAAGTGAAACTGAAGCTTTCTTT
TRBV6-4	-	hyperexpanded	TRBJ2-3	CASKGGGEADTQYF	TGTGCCAGCAAGGGGGGGGGCGAAGCAGATACGCAGTATTTT
TRBV10-3	-	medium-sized	TRBJ2-3	CAISESTNPSTDTQYF	TGTGCCATCAGTGAGTCGACTAATCCGAGCACAGATACGCAGTATTTT
TRBV6-2/TRBV6-3	-	-	TRBJ2-7	CASSSKGGGSDEQYF	TGTGCCAGCAGTTCCAAAGGGGGAGGGTCGGACGAGCAGTACTTC
TRBV4-1	-	-	TRBJ1-6	CASSQEPSGGSGSPLHF	TGCGCCAGCAGCCAAGAGCCGTCTGGGGGTAGTGGTTCACCCCTCCACTTT
TRBV6-4	-	large	TRBJ2-3	CASSDSKDSTDTQYF	TGTGCCAGCAGTGACTCGAAGGACAGCACAGATACGCAGTATTTT
TRBV15	-	-	TRBJ2-1	CATSRETGSYNEQFF	TGTGCCACCAGCAGAGAGACTGGCTCCTACAATGAGCAGTTCTTC
TRBV20-1	TRBD1	few	TRBJ1-1	CSARAMTGDTEAFF	TGCAGTGCTAGAGCCATGACAGGGGACACTGAAGCTTTCTTT
TRBV20-1	-	-	TRBJ1-1	CSASTLRGTEAFF	TGCAGTGCTTCCACTCTTCGAGGCACTGAAGCTTTCTTT
TRBV20-1	TRBD1	few	TRBJ2-1	CSASGTDINEQFF	TGCAGTGCTAGCGGGACAGATATTAATGAGCAGTTCTTC
TRBV20-1	-	-	TRBJ2-1	CSANLGALPEQFF	TGCAGTGCAAACCTAGGAGCCCTCCCTGAGCAGTTCTTC
TRBV20-1	TRBD2	many	TRBJ2-1	CSARGGLAWENEQFF	TGCAGTGCTAGAGGCGGACTAGCGTGGGAAAATGAGCAGTTCTTC
TRBV20-1	-	once	TRBJ2-1	CSARGGAGSYNEQFF	TGCAGTGCTAGAGGGGGGGCTGGATCCTACAATGAGCAGTTCTTC
TRBV20-1	TRBD1	-	TRBJ1-6	CSAKDRESSPLHF	TGCAGTGCTAAAGACAGGGAATCTTCACCCCTCCACTTT
TRBV6-5	TRBD2	-	TRBJ2-5	CASSYSSDTSVPMLETQYF	TGTGCCAGCAGTTACTCGTCGGACACTAGCGTCCCCATGCTGGAGACCCAGTACTTC
TRBV20-1	TRBD1	few	TRBJ2-1	CSARDPGTAYNEQFF	TGCAGTGCTAGAGATCCGGGGACAGCTTACAATGAGCAGTTCTTC
TRBV4-2	-	-	TRBJ2-2	CASRGVADTGELFF	TGTGCCAGCCGGGGAGTAGCCGACACCGGGGAGCTGTTTTTT
TRBV20-1	-	many	TRBJ2-2	CSARVPVTDTGELFF	TGCAGTGCTAGAGTCCCGGTCACGGACACCGGGGAGCTGTTTTTT
TRBV15	-	-	TRBJ2-3	CATSRGPDGTDTQYF	TGTGCCACCAGCAGAGGACCGGACGGCACAGATACGCAGTATTTT
TRBV20-1	-	once	TRBJ1-1	CSVVVAGDTEAFF	TGCAGTGTGGTAGTAGCGGGGGACACTGAAGCTTTCTTT
TRBV6-1	TRBD1	many	TRBJ1-1	CASATGVMNTEAFF	TGTGCCAGCGCGACAGGGGTTATGAACACTGAAGCTTTCTTT
TRBV20-1	TRBD2	hyperexpanded	TRBJ2-7	CSAAPGTSDYEQYF	TGCAGTGCGGCCCCCGGGACTAGCGACTACGAGCAGTACTTC
TRBV6-4	TRBD1	-	TRBJ2-3	CASSEMGQGVADTQYF	TGTGCCAGCAGTGAAATGGGACAGGGTGTCGCAGATACGCAGTATTTT
TRBV20-1	TRBD2	large	TRBJ2-3	CSVVTSGALDTQYF	TGCAGTGTAGTAACTAGCGGGGCTCTAGATACGCAGTATTTT
TRBV6-1	TRBD2	-	TRBJ2-1	CASSETSGPDNEQFF	TGTGCCAGCAGTGAGACTAGCGGGCCAGACAATGAGCAGTTCTTC
TRBV6-2/TRBV6-3	-	medium-sized	TRBJ2-2	CASTNSGHNTGELFF	TGTGCCAGCACCAATTCGGGACATAACACCGGGGAGCTGTTTTTT
TRBV6-4	TRBD1	-	TRBJ2-3	CESRGTGGTDTQYF	TGTGAAAGCAGGGGGACAGGGGGCACAGATACGCAGTATTTT
TRBV6-4	TRBD2	few	TRBJ2-1	CASSARLADNEQFF	TGTGCCAGCAGTGCTAGACTAGCGGACAATGAGCAGTTCTTC
TRBV4-2	-	few	TRBJ2-2	CASSQDDGSAGELFF	TGTGCCAGCAGCCAAGATGACGGTAGTGCCGGGGAGCTGTTTTTT
TRBV20-1	TRBD2	few	TRBJ2-1	CSARPLAGDYNEQFF	TGCAGTGCTCGCCCCTTAGCGGGAGATTATAATGAGCAGTTCTTC
TRBV6-4	-	medium-sized	TRBJ2-2	CASSDTNTGELFF	TGTGCCAGCAGTGACACGAACACCGGGGAGCTGTTTTTT
TRBV11-2	-	-	TRBJ2-3	CASSLGGKDTQYF	TGTGCCAGCAGCCTTGGGGGGAAGGATACGCAGTATTTT